The present T cell receptor (beta chain) was sequenced within a study of T cells in Graves' hyperthyroidism and ophthalmopathy (dated by TCRdb to between 2018 and 2021). In the study overall: Peripheral blood was sampled at the time of initial diagnosis, prior to any treatment. A discovery cohort of about 96 patients, 43 with Graves' ophthalmopathy and under 60 with stable Graves' hyperthyroidism, was used to find distinguishing TCR V-J signatures. After sampling, hyperthyroidism patients received methimazole starting at 30 mg daily, and ophthalmopathy patients received high-dose intravenous methylprednisolone. The roughly 94 discovery patients were randomly split 7:3 into training and test sets. Whether ophthalmopathy could be predicted prospectively was tested in an independent validation cohort made up of 18 to 20 hyperthyroidism patients plus 17 patients who later progressed to ophthalmopathy. The paper describes TCR Vbeta CDR3 sequencing of some 130 peripheral blood samples, made up of 43 ophthalmopathy patients, over 70 hyperthyroidism patients and 17 progressor patients. In six Graves' hyperthyroidism patients, the study also compared T-cell repertoires from thyroid tissue with T-cell repertoires from blood.

Stable Graves' hyperthyroidism was defined as the absence of progression to ophthalmopathy over 18 months of follow-up. Hyperthyroidism patients were newly diagnosed, with disease duration under 2 months, and aged 18 to 65 years. Any patient with an uncontrolled infection, another autoimmune disease, pregnancy or lactation was excluded. Diagnoses were established on the basis of clinical symptoms, serum thyroxine and TRAb, thyroid ultrasound, and orbital computed tomography. PBMCs were separated from roughly 10 ml of fresh peripheral blood using Ficoll-Paque density gradient centrifugation. Trizol reagent was used to extract total RNA, and RNA quality was then checked on an Agilent 2100 Bioanalyzer. The table lists this clonotype with a few counts. Its antigen is not yet known. Base qualities are not provided; no much larger clone lies one nucleotide away. The CDR1 and CDR2 encoded by the germline V gene are SGHNT and YENEEA. Spanning cysteine to phenylalanine, the CDR3 consists of 17 amino acids. The entry retains the CDR3 DNA only, 51 bases that are in frame from base 1. After removal of 0 bases from V and 1 base from J, the junction retains 4 bases not matched to a gene.

The full study reports these points: Most expanded thyroid clonotypes (frequency above 0.001) were also detected in blood, suggesting blood repertoires may reflect thyroid immune responses. Sample size was not statistically predetermined, and investigators were not blinded to group allocation. In validation, progression to ophthalmopathy was predicted by the model with around 71% sensitivity and 72% to 85% specificity, a median of 6.5 months before onset. A model built on a 13 V-J signature distinguished ophthalmopathy from stable hyperthyroidism, reaching roughly 88% sensitivity and 81% to 83% specificity in cross-validation and 80%/75% in testing.

The TCR beta CDR3 regions were amplified from the RNA transcripts. The TCR CDR3 was subjected to a first round of RT-PCR using the HTBI primer set and the Qiagen OneStep RT-PCR kit. A second multiplex PCR round built the libraries, followed by size selection and purification. Paired-end sequencing of the libraries was performed with 100 bp reads on an Illumina HiSeq2000. The authors' analysis ran thus. SOAPnuke was used to process the raw data, removing reads that contained adapters or uncalled bases, had a mean Phred below 15, or lacked an exact match to the constant primer or identifier. High-quality paired reads were merged using COPE v1.2.5, and each unique nucleotide sequence was defined as a clonotype. MiTCR v1.1 was used to align clonotypes to the IMGT TRBV, TRBD and TRBJ reference segments. Only V-J combinations with frequency above 0.0001, covering 98% to 99.2% of repertoires, were analysed. A TCS score was defined as the ratio of F50 (clonal expansion) to E x V (chaos), with BLOSUM62-based TCRdist applied between CDR3 peptides within each V-J. Welch's t-statistics and random forest reduced 500 to 550 V-J features to 13, which were used in a naive Bayes classifier (R e1071). TCRdb passed the public sequencing reads through fastp at Q25 and MiXCR, retaining productive beta sequences. Records with the same CDR3 protein are collapsed into one entry carrying the most frequent genes and DNA. TCRdb, not the original authors, processed these V and J calls. The sample data list about 210,000 distinct CDR3 sequences, and about a sixth of these were observed just once. Together, the top ten hold around 52% of the sample.

The sequence came from a man aged 50 to 59 with Graves' hyperthyroidism. The sample comprised blood. The chain uses TRBV11-3 and TRBJ2-7, with 12 junctional bases fitting TRBD2. The bases are TGTGCCAGCAGCTTAGAGGTGGGACTAGCGGGTTCCTACGAGCAGTACTTC. Translation gives CASSLEVGLAGSYEQYF.